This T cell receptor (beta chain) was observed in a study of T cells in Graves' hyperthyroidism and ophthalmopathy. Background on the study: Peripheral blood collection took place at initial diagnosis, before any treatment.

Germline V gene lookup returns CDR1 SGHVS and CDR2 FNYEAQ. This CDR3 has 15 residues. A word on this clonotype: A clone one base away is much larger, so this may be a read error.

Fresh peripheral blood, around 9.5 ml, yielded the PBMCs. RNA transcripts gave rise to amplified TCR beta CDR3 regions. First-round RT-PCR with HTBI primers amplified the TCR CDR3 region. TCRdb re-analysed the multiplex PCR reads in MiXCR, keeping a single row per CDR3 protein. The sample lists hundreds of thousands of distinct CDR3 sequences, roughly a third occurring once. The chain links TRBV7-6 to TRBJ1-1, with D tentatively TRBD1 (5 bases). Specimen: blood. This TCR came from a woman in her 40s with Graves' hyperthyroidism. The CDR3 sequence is CASSPLRQPDTEASF. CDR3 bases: TGTGCCAGCAGCCCCCTCAGGCAACCGGACACTGAAGCTTCCTTT.